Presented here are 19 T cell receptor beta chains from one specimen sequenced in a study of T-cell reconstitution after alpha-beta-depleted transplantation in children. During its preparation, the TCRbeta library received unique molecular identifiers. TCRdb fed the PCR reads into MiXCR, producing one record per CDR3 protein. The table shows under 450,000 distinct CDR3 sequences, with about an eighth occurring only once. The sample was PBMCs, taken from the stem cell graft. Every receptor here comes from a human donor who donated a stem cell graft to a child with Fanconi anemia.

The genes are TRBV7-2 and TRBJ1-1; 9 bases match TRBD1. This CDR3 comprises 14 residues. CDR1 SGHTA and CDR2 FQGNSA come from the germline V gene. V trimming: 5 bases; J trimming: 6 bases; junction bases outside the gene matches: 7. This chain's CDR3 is CASSRDRALPEAFF. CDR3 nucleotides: TGTGCCAGCAGCAGGGACAGGGCCCTTCCTGAAGCTTTCTTT. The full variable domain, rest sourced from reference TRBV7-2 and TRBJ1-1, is GAGVSQSPSNKVTEKGKDVELRCDPISGHTALYWYRQSLGQGLEFLIYFQGNSAPDKSGLPSDRFSAERTGGSVSTLTIQRTQQEDSAVYLCASSRDRALPEAFFGQGTRLTVV.

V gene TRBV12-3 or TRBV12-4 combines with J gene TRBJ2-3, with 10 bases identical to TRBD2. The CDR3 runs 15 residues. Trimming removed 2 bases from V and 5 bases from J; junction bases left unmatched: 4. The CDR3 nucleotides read TGTGCCAGCAGTTTAAGCGGGGGGGCCCGAGATACGCAGTATTTT. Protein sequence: CASSLSGGARDTQYF.

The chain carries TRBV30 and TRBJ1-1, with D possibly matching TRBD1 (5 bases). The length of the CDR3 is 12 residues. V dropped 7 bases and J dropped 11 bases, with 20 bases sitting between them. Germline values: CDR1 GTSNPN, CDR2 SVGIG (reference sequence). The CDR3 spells CASTGQANEAFF. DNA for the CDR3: TGTGCCTCCACGGGGCAGGCGAACGAGGCTTTCTTT.

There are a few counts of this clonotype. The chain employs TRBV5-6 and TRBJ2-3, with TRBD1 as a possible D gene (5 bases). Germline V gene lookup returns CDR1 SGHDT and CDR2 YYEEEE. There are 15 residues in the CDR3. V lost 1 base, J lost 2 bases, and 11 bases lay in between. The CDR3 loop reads CASSLYRTITDTQYF. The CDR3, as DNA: TGTGCCAGCAGCTTGTACAGGACCATCACAGATACGCAGTATTTT.

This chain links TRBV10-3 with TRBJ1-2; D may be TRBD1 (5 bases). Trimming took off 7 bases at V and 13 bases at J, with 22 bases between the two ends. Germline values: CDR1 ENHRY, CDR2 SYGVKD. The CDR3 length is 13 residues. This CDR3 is CAITREGRGATTF. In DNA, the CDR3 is TGTGCCATCACTAGAGAGGGAAGAGGGGCTACCACCTTC.

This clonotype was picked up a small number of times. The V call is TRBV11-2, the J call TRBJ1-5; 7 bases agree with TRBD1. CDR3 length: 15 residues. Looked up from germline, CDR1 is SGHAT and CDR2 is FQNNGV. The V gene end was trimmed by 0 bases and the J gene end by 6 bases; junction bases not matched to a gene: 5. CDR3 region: CASSLDRTGGQPQHF. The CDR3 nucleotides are TGTGCCAGCAGCTTAGATCGGACAGGAGGTCAGCCCCAGCATTTT. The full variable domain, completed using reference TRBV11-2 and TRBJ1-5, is EAGVAQSPRYKIIEKRQSVAFWCNPISGHATLYWYQQILGQGPKLLIQFQNNGVVDDSQLPKDRFSAERLKGVDSTLKIQPAKLEDSAVYLCASSLDRTGGQPQHFGDGTRLSIL.

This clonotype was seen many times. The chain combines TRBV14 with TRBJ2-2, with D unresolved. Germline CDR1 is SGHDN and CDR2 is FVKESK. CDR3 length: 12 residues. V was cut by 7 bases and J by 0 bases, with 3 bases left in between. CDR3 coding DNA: TGTGCCAGCACCTCGAACACCGGGGAGCTGTTTTTT. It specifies CASTSNTGELFF.

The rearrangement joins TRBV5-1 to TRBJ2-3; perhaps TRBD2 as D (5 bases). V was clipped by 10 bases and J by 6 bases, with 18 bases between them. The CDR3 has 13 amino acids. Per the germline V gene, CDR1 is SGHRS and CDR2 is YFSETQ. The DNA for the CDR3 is TGCGCCTCCTCTGAGGGTTCCCTCGATACGCAGTATTTT. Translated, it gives CASSEGSLDTQYF.

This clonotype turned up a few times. CDR3 amino acids: CASSSTGKFWENTEAFF. The CDR3 DNA reads as TGTGCCAGCAGTTCGACAGGGAAGTTTTGGGAGAACACTGAAGCTTTCTTT. V is TRBV28 and J is TRBJ1-1; 7 positions match TRBD1. J gave up 1 base and V 4 bases, and 12 bases lay outside the gene matches. Germline lookup yields CDR1 MDHEN and CDR2 SYDVKM. The CDR3 loop spans 17 amino acids.

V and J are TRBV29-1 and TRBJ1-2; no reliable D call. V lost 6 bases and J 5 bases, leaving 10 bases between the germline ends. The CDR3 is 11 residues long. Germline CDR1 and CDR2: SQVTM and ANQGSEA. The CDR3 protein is CSVGSDYGYTF. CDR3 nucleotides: TGCAGCGTAGGGAGCGATTATGGCTACACCTTC.

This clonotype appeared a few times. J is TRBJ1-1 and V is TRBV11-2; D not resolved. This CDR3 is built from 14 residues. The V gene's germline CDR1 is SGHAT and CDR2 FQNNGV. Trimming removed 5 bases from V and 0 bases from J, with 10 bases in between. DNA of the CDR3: TGTGCCAGCAGCATAAGACCCATGAACACTGAAGCTTTCTTT. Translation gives CASSIRPMNTEAFF.

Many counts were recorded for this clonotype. The CDR3 is CASRAGALTEAFF. The CDR3 nucleotides read TGTGCCAGCAGGGCGGGGGCGCTCACTGAAGCTTTCTTT. The chain joins TRBV25-1 to TRBJ1-1; D is possibly TRBD1 (6 bases). The CDR3 runs 13 residues. The V end lost 6 bases, the J end lost 4 bases, and 12 bases lay between the germline ends. Looked up from germline, CDR1 is MGHDK and CDR2 is SYGVNS.

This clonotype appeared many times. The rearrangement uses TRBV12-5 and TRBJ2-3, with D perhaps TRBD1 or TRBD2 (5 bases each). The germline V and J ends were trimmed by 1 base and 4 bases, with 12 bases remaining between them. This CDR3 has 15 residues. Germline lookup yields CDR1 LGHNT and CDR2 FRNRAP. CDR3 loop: CASGLGQRGADTQYF. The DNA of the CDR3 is TGTGCTAGTGGTTTGGGGCAGAGGGGCGCAGATACGCAGTATTTT.

The CDR3 is CASSVADPTGELFF. Here the CDR3 DNA reads TGCGCCAGCAGCGTAGCGGATCCTACCGGGGAGCTGTTTTTT. V gene TRBV5-1 combines with J gene TRBJ2-2; D is perhaps TRBD2 (6 bases). The CDR3 runs 14 residues. Germline CDR1 SGHRS, CDR2 YFSETQ. V lost 4 bases and J 5 bases, leaving 12 bases between the germline ends.

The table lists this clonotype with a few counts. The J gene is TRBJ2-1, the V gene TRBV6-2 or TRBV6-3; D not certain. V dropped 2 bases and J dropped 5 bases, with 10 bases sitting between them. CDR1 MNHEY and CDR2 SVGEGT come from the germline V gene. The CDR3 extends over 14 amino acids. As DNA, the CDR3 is TGTGCCAGCAGTTACGAAAATGTAGACAATGAGCAGTTCTTC. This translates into CASSYENVDNEQFF.

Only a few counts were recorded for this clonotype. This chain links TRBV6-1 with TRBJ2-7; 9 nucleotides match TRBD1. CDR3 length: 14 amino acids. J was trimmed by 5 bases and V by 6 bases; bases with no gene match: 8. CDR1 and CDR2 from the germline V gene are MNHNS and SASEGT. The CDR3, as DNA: TGTGCCAGCAGGGGGACAGGGTCTTTCCACGAGCAGTACTTC. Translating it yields CASRGTGSFHEQYF.

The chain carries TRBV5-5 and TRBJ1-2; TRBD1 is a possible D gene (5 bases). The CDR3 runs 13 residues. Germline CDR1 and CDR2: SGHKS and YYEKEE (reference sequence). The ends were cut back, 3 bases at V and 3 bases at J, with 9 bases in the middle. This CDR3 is CASSSQGHYGYTF. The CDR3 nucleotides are TGTGCCAGCAGCTCCCAGGGCCACTATGGCTACACCTTC.

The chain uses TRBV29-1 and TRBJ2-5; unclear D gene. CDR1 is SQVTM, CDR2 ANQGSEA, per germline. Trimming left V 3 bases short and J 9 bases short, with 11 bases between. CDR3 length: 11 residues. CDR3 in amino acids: CSVDGAGPQYF. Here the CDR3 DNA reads TGCAGCGTTGATGGCGCCGGCCCCCAGTACTTC. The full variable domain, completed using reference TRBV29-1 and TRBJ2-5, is SAVISQKPSRDICQRGTSLTIQCQVDSQVTMMFWYRQQPGQSLTLIATANQGSEATYESGFVIDKFPISRPNLTFSTLTVSNMSPEDSSIYLCSVDGAGPQYFGPGTRLLVL.

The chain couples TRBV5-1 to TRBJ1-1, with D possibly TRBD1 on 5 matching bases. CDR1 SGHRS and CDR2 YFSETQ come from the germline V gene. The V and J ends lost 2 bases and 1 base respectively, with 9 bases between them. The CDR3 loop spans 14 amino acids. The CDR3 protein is CASSLLTGNTEAFF. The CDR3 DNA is TGCGCCAGCAGCTTACTTACAGGGAACACTGAAGCTTTCTTT.